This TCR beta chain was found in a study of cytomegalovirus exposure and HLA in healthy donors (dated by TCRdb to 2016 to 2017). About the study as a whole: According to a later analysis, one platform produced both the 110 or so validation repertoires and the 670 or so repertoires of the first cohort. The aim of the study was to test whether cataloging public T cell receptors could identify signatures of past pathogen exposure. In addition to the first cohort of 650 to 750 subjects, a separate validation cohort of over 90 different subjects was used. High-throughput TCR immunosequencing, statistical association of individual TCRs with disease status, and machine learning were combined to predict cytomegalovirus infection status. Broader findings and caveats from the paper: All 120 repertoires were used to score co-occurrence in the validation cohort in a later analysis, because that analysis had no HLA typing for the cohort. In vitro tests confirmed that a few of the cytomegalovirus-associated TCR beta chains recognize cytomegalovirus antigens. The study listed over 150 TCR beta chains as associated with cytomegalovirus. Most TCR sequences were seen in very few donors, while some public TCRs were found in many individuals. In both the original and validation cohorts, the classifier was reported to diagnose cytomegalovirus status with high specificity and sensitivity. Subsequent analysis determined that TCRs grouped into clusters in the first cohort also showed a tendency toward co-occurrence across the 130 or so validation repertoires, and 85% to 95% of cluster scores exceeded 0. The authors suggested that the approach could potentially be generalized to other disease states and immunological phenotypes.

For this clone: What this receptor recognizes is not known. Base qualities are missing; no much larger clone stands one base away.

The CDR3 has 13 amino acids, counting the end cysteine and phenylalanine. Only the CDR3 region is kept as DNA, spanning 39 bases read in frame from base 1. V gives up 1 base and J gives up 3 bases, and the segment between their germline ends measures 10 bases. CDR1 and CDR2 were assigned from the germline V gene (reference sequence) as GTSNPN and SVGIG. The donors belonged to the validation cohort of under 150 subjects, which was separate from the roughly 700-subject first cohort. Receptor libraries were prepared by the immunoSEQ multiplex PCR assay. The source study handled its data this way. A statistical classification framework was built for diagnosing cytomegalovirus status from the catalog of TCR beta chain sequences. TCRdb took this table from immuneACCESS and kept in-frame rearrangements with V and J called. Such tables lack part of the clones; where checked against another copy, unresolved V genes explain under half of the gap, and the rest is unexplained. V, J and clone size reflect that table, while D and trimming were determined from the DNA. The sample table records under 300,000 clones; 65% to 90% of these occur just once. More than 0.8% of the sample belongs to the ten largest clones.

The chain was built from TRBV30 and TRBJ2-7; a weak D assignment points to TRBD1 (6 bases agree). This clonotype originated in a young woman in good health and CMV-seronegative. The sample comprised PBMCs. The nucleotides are TGTGCCTGGAGTGGCAGGGGCATCTACGAGCAGTACTTC. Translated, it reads CAWSGRGIYEQYF.